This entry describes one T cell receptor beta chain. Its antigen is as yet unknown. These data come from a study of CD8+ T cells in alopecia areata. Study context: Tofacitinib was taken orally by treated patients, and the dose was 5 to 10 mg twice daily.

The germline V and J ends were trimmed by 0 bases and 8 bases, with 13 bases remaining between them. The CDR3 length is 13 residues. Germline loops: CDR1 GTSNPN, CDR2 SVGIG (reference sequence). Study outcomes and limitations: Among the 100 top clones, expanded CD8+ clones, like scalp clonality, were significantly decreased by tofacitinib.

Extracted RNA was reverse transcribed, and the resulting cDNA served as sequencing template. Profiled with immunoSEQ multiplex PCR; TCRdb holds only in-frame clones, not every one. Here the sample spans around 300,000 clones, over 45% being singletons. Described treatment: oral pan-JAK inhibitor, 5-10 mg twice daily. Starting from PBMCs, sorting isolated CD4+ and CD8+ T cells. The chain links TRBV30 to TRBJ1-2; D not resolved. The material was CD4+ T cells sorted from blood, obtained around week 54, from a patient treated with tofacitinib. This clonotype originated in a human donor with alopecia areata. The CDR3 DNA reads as TGTGCCTGGAGTGTTGGTCTCGTTGGAGGCTACACCTTC. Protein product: CAWSVGLVGGYTF.